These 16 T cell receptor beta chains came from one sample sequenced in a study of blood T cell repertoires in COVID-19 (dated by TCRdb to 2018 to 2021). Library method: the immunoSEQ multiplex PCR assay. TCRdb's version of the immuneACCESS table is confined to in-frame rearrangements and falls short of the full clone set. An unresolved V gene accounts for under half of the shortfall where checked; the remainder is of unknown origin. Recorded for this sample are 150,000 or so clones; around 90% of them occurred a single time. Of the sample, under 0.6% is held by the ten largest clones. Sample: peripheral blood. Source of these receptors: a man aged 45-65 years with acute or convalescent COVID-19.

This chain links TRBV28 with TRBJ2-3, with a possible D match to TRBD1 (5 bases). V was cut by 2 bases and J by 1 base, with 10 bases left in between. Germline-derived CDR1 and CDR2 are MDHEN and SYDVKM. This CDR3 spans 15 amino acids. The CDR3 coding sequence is TGTGCCAGCAGTTTAGGAACGACAGGCACAGATACGCAGTATTTT. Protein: CASSLGTTGTDTQYF. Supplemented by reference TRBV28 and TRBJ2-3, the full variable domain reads DVKVTQSSRYLVKRTGEKVFLECVQDMDHENMFWYRQDPGLGLRLIYFSYDVKMKEKGDIPEGYSVSREKKERFSLILESASTNQTSMYLCASSLGTTGTDTQYFGPGTRLTVL.

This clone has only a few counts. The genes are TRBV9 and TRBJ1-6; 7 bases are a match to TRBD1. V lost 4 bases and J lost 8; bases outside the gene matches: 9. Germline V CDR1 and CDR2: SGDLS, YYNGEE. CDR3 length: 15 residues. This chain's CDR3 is CASSTEGAGDSPLHF. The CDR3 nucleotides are TGTGCCAGCAGCACCGAGGGGGCCGGTGATTCACCCCTCCACTTT.

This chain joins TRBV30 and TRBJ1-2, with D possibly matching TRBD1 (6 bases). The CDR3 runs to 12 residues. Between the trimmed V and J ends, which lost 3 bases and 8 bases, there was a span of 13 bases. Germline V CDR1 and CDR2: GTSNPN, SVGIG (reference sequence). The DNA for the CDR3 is TGTGCCTGGAGCCCCCCAGGGGCCGGCTACACCTTC. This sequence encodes CAWSPPGAGYTF.

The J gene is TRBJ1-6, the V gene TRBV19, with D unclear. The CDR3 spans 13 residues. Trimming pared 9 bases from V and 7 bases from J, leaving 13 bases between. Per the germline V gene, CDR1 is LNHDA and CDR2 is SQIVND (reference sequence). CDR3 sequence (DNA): TGTGCCAGCAAAGGTCGGGGAAATTCACCCCTCCACTTT. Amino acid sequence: CASKGRGNSPLHF.

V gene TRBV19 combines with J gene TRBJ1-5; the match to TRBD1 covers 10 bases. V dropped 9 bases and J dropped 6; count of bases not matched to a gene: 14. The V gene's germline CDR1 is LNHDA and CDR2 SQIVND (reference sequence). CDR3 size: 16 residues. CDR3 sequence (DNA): TGTGCCAGCTGCCCCCGGGACAGGGGACGGGGTCAGCCCCAGCATTTT. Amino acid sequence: CASCPRDRGRGQPQHF. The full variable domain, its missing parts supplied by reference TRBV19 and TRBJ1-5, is DGGITQSPKYLFRKEGQNVTLSCEQNLNHDAMYWYRQDPGQGLRLIYYSQIVNDFQKGDIAEGYSVSREKKESFPLTVTSAQKNPTAFYLCASCPRDRGRGQPQHFGDGTRLSIL.

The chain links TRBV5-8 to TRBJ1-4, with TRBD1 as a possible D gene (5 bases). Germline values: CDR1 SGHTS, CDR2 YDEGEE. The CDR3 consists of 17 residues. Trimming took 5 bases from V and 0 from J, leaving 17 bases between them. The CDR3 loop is CASRRGAAQATNEKLFF. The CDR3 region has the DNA TGTGCCAGCAGACGTGGGGCAGCCCAAGCAACTAATGAAAAACTGTTTTTT.

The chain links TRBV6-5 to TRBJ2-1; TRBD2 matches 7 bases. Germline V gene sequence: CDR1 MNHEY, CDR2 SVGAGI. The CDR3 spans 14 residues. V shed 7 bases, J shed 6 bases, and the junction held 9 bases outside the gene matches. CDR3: CASKRDYPLNEQFF. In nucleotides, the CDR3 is TGTGCCAGCAAGCGGGACTACCCCCTCAATGAGCAGTTCTTC.

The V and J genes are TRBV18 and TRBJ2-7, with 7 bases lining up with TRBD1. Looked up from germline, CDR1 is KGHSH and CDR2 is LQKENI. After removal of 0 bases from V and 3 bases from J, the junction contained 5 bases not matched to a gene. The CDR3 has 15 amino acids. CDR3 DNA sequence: TGTGCCAGCTCACCACCGGTCCGACAGGGCTACGAGCAGTACTTC. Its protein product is CASSPPVRQGYEQYF.

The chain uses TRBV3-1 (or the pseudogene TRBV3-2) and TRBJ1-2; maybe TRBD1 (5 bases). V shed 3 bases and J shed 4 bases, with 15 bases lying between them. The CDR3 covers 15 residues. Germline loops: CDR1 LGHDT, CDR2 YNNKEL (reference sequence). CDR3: CASSQAGVTGYGYTF. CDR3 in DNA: TGTGCCAGCAGCCAGGCGGGGGTTACGGGCTATGGCTACACCTTC.

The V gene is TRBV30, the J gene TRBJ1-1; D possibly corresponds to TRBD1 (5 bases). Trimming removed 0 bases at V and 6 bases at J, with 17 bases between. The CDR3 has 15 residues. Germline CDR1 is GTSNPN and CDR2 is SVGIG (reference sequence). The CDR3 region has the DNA TGTGCCTGGAGTGTACGAGGAAAGGGGAGGGCTGAAGCTTTCTTT. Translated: CAWSVRGKGRAEAFF.

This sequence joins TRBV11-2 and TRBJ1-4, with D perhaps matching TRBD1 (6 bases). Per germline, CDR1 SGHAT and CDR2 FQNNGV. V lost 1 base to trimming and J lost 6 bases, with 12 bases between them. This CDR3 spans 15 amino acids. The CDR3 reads CASSLGGGLDEKLFF. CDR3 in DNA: TGTGCCAGCAGCTTAGGGGGGGGGCTTGATGAAAAACTGTTTTTT.

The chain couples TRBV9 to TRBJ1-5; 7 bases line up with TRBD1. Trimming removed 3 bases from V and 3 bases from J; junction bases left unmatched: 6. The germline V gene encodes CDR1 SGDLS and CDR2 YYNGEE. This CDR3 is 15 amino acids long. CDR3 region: CASSAQGGVNQPQHF. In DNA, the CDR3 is TGTGCCAGCAGCGCCCAGGGGGGAGTCAATCAGCCCCAGCATTTT.

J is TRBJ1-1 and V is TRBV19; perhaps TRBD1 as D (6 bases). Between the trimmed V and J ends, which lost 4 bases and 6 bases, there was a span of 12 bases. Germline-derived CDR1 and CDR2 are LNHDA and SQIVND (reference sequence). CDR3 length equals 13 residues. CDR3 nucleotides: TGTGCCAGTAGTACGAGGGGGTTCGCTGAAGCTTTCTTT. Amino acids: CASSTRGFAEAFF.

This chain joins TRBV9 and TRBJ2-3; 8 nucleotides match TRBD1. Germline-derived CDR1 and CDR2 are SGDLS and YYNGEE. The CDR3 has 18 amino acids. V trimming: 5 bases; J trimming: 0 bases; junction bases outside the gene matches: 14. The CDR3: CASRPAGGGQGSTDTQYF. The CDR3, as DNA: TGTGCCAGCAGACCCGCCGGGGGCGGACAGGGTAGCACAGATACGCAGTATTTT. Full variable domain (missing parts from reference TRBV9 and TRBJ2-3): DSGVTQTPKHLITATGQRVTLRCSPRSGDLSVYWYQQSLDQGLQFLIQYYNGEERAKGNILERFSAQQFPDLHSELNLSSLELGDSALYFCASRPAGGGQGSTDTQYFGPGTRLTVL.

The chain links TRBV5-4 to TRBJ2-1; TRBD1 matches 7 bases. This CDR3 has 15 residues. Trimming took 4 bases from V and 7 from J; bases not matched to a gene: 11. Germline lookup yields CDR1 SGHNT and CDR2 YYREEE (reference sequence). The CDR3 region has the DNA TGTGCCAGCAGCCCTAGACAGGGTTTGAGGAATGAGCAGTTCTTC. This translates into CASSPRQGLRNEQFF.

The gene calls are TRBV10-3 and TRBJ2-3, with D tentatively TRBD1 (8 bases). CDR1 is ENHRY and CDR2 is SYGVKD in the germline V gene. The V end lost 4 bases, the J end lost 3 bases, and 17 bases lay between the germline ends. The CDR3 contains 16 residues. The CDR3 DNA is TGTGCCATCAGTGGGACTAGACAGGGGAGTACAGATACGCAGTATTTT. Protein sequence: CAISGTRQGSTDTQYF.